The 3 T cell receptor beta chains below were found in one sample sequenced in a study of blood T cell repertoires in COVID-19. The data were produced by immunoSEQ multiplex PCR, yet TCRdb's version contains in-frame clones alone and is incomplete. The data hold about 200,000 clones, with around 89% observed a single time. Sequenced sample: PBMCs or T cells enriched from blood (not recorded which). Source of these receptors: a man aged 30 to 39 who had recovered from COVID-19.

The V gene is TRBV19, the J gene TRBJ1-1, with 7 bases aligning to TRBD1. The CDR3 spans 16 residues. The J segment lost 0 bases and the V segment lost 3 bases, leaving 7 bases of the junction unmatched. The germline V gene encodes CDR1 LNHDA and CDR2 SQIVND (reference sequence). The CDR3: CASSMTGLGVNTEAFF. The CDR3 region has the DNA TGTGCCAGTAGTATGACAGGGCTCGGCGTGAACACTGAAGCTTTCTTT.

The chain joins TRBV6-5 to TRBJ2-3; 9 nucleotides agree with TRBD2. CDR1 is MNHEY and CDR2 is SVGAGI in the germline V gene. J gave up 0 bases and V 6 bases, and 4 bases lay outside the gene matches. The length of the CDR3 is 15 residues. The DNA of the CDR3 is TGTGCCAGCAGACCAGCGGGGGGTAGCACAGATACGCAGTATTTT. It translates to CASRPAGGSTDTQYF.

The chain joins TRBV7-9 to TRBJ1-1; 8 bases are a match to TRBD1. This CDR3 comprises 15 residues. The V and J ends lost 7 bases and 3 bases, in that order; junction bases with no gene match: 10. CDR1 SEHNR and CDR2 FQNEAQ come from the germline V gene (reference sequence). The CDR3, as DNA: TGTGCCAGCACCCCAGGCAGGGGGCTGGACACTGAAGCTTTCTTT. This codes for CASTPGRGLDTEAFF.